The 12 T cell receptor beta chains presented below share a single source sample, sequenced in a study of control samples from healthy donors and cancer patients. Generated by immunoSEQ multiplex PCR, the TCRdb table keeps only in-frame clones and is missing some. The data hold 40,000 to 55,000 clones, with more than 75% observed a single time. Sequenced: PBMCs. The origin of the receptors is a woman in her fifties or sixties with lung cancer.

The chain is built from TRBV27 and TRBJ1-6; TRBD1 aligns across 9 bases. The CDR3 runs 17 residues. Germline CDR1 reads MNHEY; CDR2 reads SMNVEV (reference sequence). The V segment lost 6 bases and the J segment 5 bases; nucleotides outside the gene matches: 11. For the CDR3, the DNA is TGTGCCAGCAGGACCTCCCCGGGACAGGGACATAATTCACCCCTCCACTTT. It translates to CASRTSPGQGHNSPLHF.

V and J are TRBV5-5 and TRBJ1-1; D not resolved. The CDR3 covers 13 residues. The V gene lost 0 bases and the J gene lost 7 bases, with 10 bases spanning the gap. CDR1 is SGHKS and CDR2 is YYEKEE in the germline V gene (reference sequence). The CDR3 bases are TGTGCCAGCAGCTTGGCACAGAGAGATGAAGCTTTCTTT. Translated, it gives CASSLAQRDEAFF. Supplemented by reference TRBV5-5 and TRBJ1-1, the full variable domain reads DAGVTQSPTHLIKTRGQQVTLRCSPISGHKSVSWYQQVLGQGPQFIFQYYEKEERGRGNFPDRFSARQFPNYSSELNVNALLLGDSALYLCASSLAQRDEAFFGQGTRLTVV.

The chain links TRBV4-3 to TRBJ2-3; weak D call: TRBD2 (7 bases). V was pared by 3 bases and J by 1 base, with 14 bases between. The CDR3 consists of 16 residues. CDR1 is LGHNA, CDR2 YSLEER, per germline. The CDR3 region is CASSQGGGSRTDTQYF. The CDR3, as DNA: TGCGCCAGCAGCCAGGGAGGGGGGTCCCGCACAGATACGCAGTATTTT.

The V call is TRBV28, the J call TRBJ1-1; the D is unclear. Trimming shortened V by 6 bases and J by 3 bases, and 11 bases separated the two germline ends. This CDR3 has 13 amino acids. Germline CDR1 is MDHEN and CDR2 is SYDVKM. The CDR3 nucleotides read TGTGCCAGCAGCCTGGACGGTGACACTGAAGCTTTCTTT. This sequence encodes CASSLDGDTEAFF.

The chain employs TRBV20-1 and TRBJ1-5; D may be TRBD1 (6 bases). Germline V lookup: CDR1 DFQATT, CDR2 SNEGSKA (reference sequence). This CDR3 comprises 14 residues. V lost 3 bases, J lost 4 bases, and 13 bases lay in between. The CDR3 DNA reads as TGCAGTGCTAGTGACACAGGGCAGAATCAGCCCCAGCATTTT. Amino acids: CSASDTGQNQPQHF.

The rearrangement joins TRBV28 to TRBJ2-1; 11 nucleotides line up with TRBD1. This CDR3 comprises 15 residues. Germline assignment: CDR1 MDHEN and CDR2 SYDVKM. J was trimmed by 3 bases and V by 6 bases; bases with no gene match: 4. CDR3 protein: CASSLDRGLYNEQFF. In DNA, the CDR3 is TGTGCCAGCAGCTTGGACAGGGGGCTCTACAATGAGCAGTTCTTC.

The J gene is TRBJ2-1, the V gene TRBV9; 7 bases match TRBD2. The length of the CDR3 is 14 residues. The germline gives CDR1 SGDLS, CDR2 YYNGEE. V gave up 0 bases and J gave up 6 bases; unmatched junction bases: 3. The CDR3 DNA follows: TGTGCCAGCAGCGTAGGAACTAGCGTCAATGAGCAGTTCTTC. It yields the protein CASSVGTSVNEQFF.

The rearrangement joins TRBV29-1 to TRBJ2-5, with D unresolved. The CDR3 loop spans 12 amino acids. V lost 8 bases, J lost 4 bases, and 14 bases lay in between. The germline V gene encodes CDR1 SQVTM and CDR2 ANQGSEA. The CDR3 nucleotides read TGCAGCTCGCTCCCGGACGGAGAGACCCAGTACTTC. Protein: CSSLPDGETQYF. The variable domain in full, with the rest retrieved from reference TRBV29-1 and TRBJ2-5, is SAVISQKPSRDICQRGTSLTIQCQVDSQVTMMFWYRQQPGQSLTLIATANQGSEATYESGFVIDKFPISRPNLTFSTLTVSNMSPEDSSIYLCSSLPDGETQYFGPGTRLLVL.

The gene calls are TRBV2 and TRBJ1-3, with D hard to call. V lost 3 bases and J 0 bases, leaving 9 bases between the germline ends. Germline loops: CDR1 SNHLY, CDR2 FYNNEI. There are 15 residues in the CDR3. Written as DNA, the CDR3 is TGTGCCAGCAGTGATGACGGGCACTCTGGAAACACCATATATTTT. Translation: CASSDDGHSGNTIYF.

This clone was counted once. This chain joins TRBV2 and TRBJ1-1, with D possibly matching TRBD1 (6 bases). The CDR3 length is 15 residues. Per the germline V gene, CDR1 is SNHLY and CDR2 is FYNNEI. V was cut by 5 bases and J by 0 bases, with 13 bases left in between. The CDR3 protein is CASSRDTNMNTEAFF. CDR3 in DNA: TGTGCCAGCAGTAGGGACACGAACATGAACACTGAAGCTTTCTTT. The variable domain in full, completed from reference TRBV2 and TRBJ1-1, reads EPEVTQTPSHQVTQMGQEVILRCVPISNHLYFYWYRQILGQKVEFLVSFYNNEISEKSEIFDDQFSVERPDGSNFTLKIRSTKLEDSAMYFCASSRDTNMNTEAFFGQGTRLTVV.

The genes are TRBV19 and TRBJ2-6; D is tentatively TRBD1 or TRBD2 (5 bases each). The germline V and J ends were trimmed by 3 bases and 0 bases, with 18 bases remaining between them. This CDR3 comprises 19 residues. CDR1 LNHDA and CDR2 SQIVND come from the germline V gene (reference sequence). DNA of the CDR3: TGTGCCAGTAGTATTCATGGGACCCTTTTCCCCTCTGGGGCCAACGTCCTGACTTTC. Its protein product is CASSIHGTLFPSGANVLTF.

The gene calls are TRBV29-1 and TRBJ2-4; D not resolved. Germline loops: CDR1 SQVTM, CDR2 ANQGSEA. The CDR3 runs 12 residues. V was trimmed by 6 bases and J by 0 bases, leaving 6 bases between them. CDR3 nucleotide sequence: TGCAGCGTCACAAAAGCCAAAAACATTCAGTACTTC. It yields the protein CSVTKAKNIQYF.